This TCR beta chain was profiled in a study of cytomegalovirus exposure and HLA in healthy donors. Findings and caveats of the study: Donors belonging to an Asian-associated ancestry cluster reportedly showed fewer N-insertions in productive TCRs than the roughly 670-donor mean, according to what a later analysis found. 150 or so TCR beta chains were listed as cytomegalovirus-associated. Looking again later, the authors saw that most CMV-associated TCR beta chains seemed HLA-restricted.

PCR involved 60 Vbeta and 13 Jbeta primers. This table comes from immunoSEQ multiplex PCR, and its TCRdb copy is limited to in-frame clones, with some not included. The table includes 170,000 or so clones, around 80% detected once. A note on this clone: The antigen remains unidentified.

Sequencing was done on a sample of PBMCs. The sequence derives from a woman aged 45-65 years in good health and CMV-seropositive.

DNA of the CDR3: TGTGCCAGCAGCTCCGTTAGCGGGAGGGGCCCGGGAGAGACCCAGTACTTC. Amino acid sequence: CASSSVSGRGPGETQYF. V usage is TRBV7-8 and J usage is TRBJ2-5, with 11 nucleotides matching TRBD2. Per germline, CDR1 SGHVS and CDR2 FQNEAQ. The CDR3 has 17 amino acids. The J segment lost 4 bases and the V segment lost 4 bases, leaving 11 bases of the junction unmatched. Supplemented by reference TRBV7-8 and TRBJ2-5, the full variable domain reads GAGVSQSPRYKVAKRGQDVALRCDPISGHVSLFWYQQALGQGPEFLTYFQNEAQLDKSGLPSDRFFAERPEGSVSTLKIQRTQQEDSAVYLCASSSVSGRGPGETQYFGPGTRLLVL.